The 6 T cell receptor beta chains listed next were all sequenced from one sample in a study of cytomegalovirus exposure and HLA in healthy donors. Use of 60 Vbeta and 13 Jbeta primers characterized the PCR. The repertoire was sequenced with immunoSEQ multiplex PCR; TCRdb's copy has only in-frame clones and lacks some. The sample has approximately 27,000 clones; about 64% are singletons. Sequencing was carried out using PBMCs. The receptors derive from a male donor in good health and CMV-seropositive.

This chain uses TRBV6-5 with TRBJ1-5, with TRBD1 as a possible D gene (6 bases). The CDR3 consists of 15 residues. The V gene's germline CDR1 is MNHEY and CDR2 SVGAGI. V gave up 0 bases and J gave up 11 bases, with 17 bases separating them. The CDR3 sequence: CASSYSIQSPGAQHF. The CDR3 DNA reads TGTGCCAGCAGTTACTCGATACAGAGCCCAGGGGCCCAGCATTTT.

The J gene is TRBJ1-1, the V gene TRBV11-2; a weak D match, TRBD1 (6 bases). CDR3 length: 17 residues. CDR1 and CDR2 from the germline V gene are SGHAT and FQNNGV. The ends were cut back, 0 bases at V and 3 bases at J, with 17 bases in the middle. The CDR3 DNA reads TGTGCCAGCAGCTTAGATCGAGGGTTCGGGGGGCACACTGAAGCTTTCTTT. This translates into CASSLDRGFGGHTEAFF.

This chain uses TRBV27 with TRBJ1-1; possible D gene TRBD1, 6 bases. Germline V CDR1 and CDR2: MNHEY, SMNVEV (reference sequence). V lost 2 bases, J lost 1 base, and 8 bases lay in between. The CDR3 is made up of 14 amino acids. As DNA, the CDR3 is TGTGCCAGCAGTTTAATAGGGGGGAACACTGAAGCTTTCTTT. Translating it yields CASSLIGGNTEAFF.

The genes are TRBV29-1 and TRBJ1-4; D is possibly TRBD1 (6 bases). Trimming shortened V by 6 bases and J by 7 bases, and 15 bases separated the two germline ends. Germline lookup yields CDR1 SQVTM and CDR2 ANQGSEA. CDR3 size: 13 residues. The CDR3 DNA reads TGCAGCGTGTTTGGGGGCTTGGGTGAAAAACTGTTTTTT. It encodes CSVFGGLGEKLFF. Together with reference TRBV29-1 and TRBJ1-4, the CDR3 gives the full variable domain: SAVISQKPSRDICQRGTSLTIQCQVDSQVTMMFWYRQQPGQSLTLIATANQGSEATYESGFVIDKFPISRPNLTFSTLTVSNMSPEDSSIYLCSVFGGLGEKLFFGSGTQLSVL.

In its sample, this clone was seen a few times. The rearrangement joins TRBV7-9 to TRBJ2-7; 9 nucleotides agree with TRBD1. The germline CDR1 and CDR2 sequences are SEHNR and FQNEAQ (reference sequence). This CDR3 is 15 amino acids long. V was pared by 3 bases and J by 1 base, with 4 bases of the junction left unmatched. CDR3 in DNA: TGTGCCAGCAGCTTGGAGGGACAGGGATCCTACGAGCAGTACTTC. Amino acids: CASSLEGQGSYEQYF.

The chain combines TRBV28 with TRBJ1-2; 7 bases are shared with TRBD1. This CDR3 has 13 residues. Unmatched junction bases numbered 3, after V lost 3 bases and J lost 5 bases. Germline V gene lookup returns CDR1 MDHEN and CDR2 SYDVKM. CDR3 sequence reads: CASSLPRGYGYTF. The DNA for the CDR3 is TGTGCCAGCAGTTTGCCCAGGGGGTATGGCTACACCTTC.